The clone carrying this T cell receptor beta chain was counted many times. The antigen remains unidentified. This PCR relied on a set of 60 Vbeta primers and 13 Jbeta primers. Libraries were prepared by immunoSEQ multiplex PCR; TCRdb keeps only in-frame clonotypes and omits some of them. The repertoire holds more than 85,000 clones, with around 70% as singletons. The sample belongs to a study of cytomegalovirus exposure and HLA in healthy donors. The overall study: Clustering assigned around 77% of the roughly 380 genotyped donors to the Caucasian-associated ancestry cluster. Study-level findings and limits: 16,951 TCR beta sequences were associated with HLA alleles at 0.05 false discovery rate in a later analysis.

The CDR3 has 14 residues. Germline V gives CDR1 GTSNPN, CDR2 SVGIG (reference sequence). V lost 0 bases, J lost 8 bases, and 13 bases lay in between. Sequencing was performed on PBMCs. The receptor comes from a man aged 35 to 55 in good health and CMV-seronegative. The chain recombines TRBV30 with TRBJ1-4; D is undetermined. CDR3 sequence (DNA): TGTGCCTGGAGTGTACTGCCAGAGGGCGAAAAACTGTTTTTT. This gives the protein CAWSVLPEGEKLFF.